This T cell receptor (beta chain) was sequenced during a study of CD8 T cells in ankylosing spondylitis. MiXCR was run by TCRdb on the 5' RACE reads, yielding one entry per CDR3 protein. The sample yields 250,000 to 300,000 distinct CDR3 sequences, more than 15% seen once. From germline, CDR1 is SGHAT and CDR2 FQNNGV. Germline trimming cut 4 bases from V and 0 bases from J; bases unmatched to any gene: 16. This CDR3 has 21 residues. The chain uses TRBV11-2 and TRBJ2-7; 15 bases are a match to TRBD2. This receptor was obtained from a male donor with ankylosing spondylitis or in good health (not recorded which). Material: blood, either unsorted or a sorted T cell fraction (not recorded which). The CDR3 reads CASSSPGLAGGPLGISYEQYF. The CDR3 region has the DNA TGTGCCAGCAGCTCACCGGGACTAGCGGGAGGACCCTTAGGGATCTCCTACGAGCAGTACTTC.